The rows below give T cell receptor beta chains drawn from one sample of a study of cytomegalovirus exposure and HLA in healthy donors. Profiled with immunoSEQ multiplex PCR; TCRdb holds only in-frame clones, not every one. The repertoire shows 140,000 to 150,000 clones; the top ten hold 0.9% to 1%. Source material: PBMCs. These receptors all stem from a male donor in good health and CMV-seronegative. The CDR3 runs from the conserved cysteine through the conserved F or W. The D gene is left open where the match is weak.

v_gene: TRBV5-1
j_gene: TRBJ1-1
d_gene: NA
CDR3nt: TGCGCCAGCAGCTTGGACATATACACTGAAGCTTTCTTT
CDR3aa: CASSLDIYTEAFF

v_gene: TRBV18
j_gene: TRBJ2-7
d_gene: TRBD1
CDR3nt: TGTGCCAGCTCAAAGACAGGGGGATGGGGCTACGAGCAGTACTTC
CDR3aa: CASSKTGGWGYEQYF

v_gene: TRBV5-5
j_gene: TRBJ1-2
d_gene: TRBD1
CDR3nt: TGTGCCAGCAGCACGACAGGGGAGGGCTATGGCTACACCTTC
CDR3aa: CASSTTGEGYGYTF

v_gene: TRBV6-5
j_gene: TRBJ2-7
d_gene: NA
CDR3nt: TGTGCCAGCAGCTCAACAGGGCTAAGCTCCTACGAGCAGTACTTC
CDR3aa: CASSSTGLSSYEQYF

v_gene: TRBV30
j_gene: TRBJ1-2
d_gene: NA
CDR3nt: TGTGCCTGGCAGGATCTCGACTATGGCTACACCTTC
CDR3aa: CAWQDLDYGYTF

v_gene: TRBV18
j_gene: TRBJ2-7
d_gene: TRBD1
CDR3nt: TGTGCCAGCTACCGGGACAGGGGTTCAGAGCAGTACTTC
CDR3aa: CASYRDRGSEQYF

v_gene: TRBV7-2
j_gene: TRBJ1-5
d_gene: NA
CDR3nt: TGTGCCAGCAGTCAACCCCCTGACAAAAGGAGGAATCAGCCCCAGCATTTT
CDR3aa: CASSQPPDKRRNQPQHF

v_gene: TRBV6-1
j_gene: TRBJ1-2
d_gene: TRBD1
CDR3nt: TGTGCCAGCAATCGGGACAGGGAAGGCTACACCTTC
CDR3aa: CASNRDREGYTF

v_gene: TRBV11-2
j_gene: TRBJ1-1
d_gene: NA
CDR3nt: TGTGCCAGCAGGATCAGGGACATAGACTACACTGAAGCTTTCTTT
CDR3aa: CASRIRDIDYTEAFF

v_gene: TRBV5-1
j_gene: TRBJ2-7
d_gene: NA
CDR3nt: TGCGCCAGCGGCTCCGGGGGATACGAGCAGTACTTC
CDR3aa: CASGSGGYEQYF

v_gene: TRBV28
j_gene: TRBJ2-5
d_gene: TRBD1
CDR3nt: TGTGCCAGCAGGGGGACAGGGATGGAGACCCAGTACTTC
CDR3aa: CASRGTGMETQYF

v_gene: TRBV15
j_gene: TRBJ1-1
d_gene: NA
CDR3nt: TGTGCCACCAGCAGACCGGGTCCCCGGAACACTGAAGCTTTCTTT
CDR3aa: CATSRPGPRNTEAFF

v_gene: TRBV6-1
j_gene: TRBJ1-4
d_gene: NA
CDR3nt: TGTGCCAGCAGTGAAAGGCCTCGGGGGATTTGGGCAACTAATGAAAAACTGTTTTTT
CDR3aa: CASSERPRGIWATNEKLFF

v_gene: TRBV27
j_gene: TRBJ2-7
d_gene: TRBD2
CDR3nt: TGTGCCAGCAGTTCCGGACTAGCGGGAGTCGACGAGCAGTACTTC
CDR3aa: CASSSGLAGVDEQYF

v_gene: TRBV15
j_gene: TRBJ2-7
d_gene: NA
CDR3nt: TGTGCCACCAGCAGAGGAGACAGTTCCTACGAGCAGTACTTC
CDR3aa: CATSRGDSSYEQYF

v_gene: TRBV6-6
j_gene: TRBJ2-5
d_gene: NA
CDR3nt: TGTGCCAGCAGCCCCCTTAGCAGTCAAGAGACCCAGTACTTC
CDR3aa: CASSPLSSQETQYF

v_gene: TRBV7-9
j_gene: TRBJ2-5
d_gene: TRBD2
CDR3nt: TGTGCCAGCAGTTTCCTAGCGGGAGGCGAGACCCAGTACTTC
CDR3aa: CASSFLAGGETQYF

v_gene: TRBV7-8
j_gene: TRBJ2-2
d_gene: NA
CDR3nt: TGTGCCAGTCACGAGAGGTTAAGCACCGGGGAGCTGTTTTTT
CDR3aa: CASHERLSTGELFF

v_gene: TRBV9
j_gene: TRBJ2-1
d_gene: NA
CDR3nt: TGTGCCAGCAGCGTAAGTGGAGCACGTTCCTACAATGAGCAGTTCTTC
CDR3aa: CASSVSGARSYNEQFF

v_gene: TRBV5-1
j_gene: TRBJ1-1
d_gene: TRBD1
CDR3nt: TGCGCCAGCAGCTTGGGGGGACAGCTGAACACTGAAGCTTTCTTT
CDR3aa: CASSLGGQLNTEAFF

v_gene: TRBV10-3
j_gene: TRBJ1-2
d_gene: TRBD1
CDR3nt: TGTGCCATCAGTTCGACAGGGGGCAATTCTAACTATGGCTACACCTTC
CDR3aa: CAISSTGGNSNYGYTF

v_gene: TRBV5-3
j_gene: TRBJ1-2
d_gene: NA
CDR3nt: TGTGCCAGAAGCTCCCCTCGAAGACACCATAAGAACGGGGACTATGGCTACACCTTC
CDR3aa: CARSSPRRHHKNGDYGYTF

v_gene: TRBV5-1
j_gene: TRBJ2-7
d_gene: TRBD1
CDR3nt: TGCGCCAGCAGCCTCGACAGGGTGCACGAGCAGTACTTC
CDR3aa: CASSLDRVHEQYF

v_gene: TRBV9
j_gene: TRBJ2-7
d_gene: NA
CDR3nt: TGTGCCAGCAGCGCACGCCAGGGGCTACACGAGCAGTACTTC
CDR3aa: CASSARQGLHEQYF

v_gene: TRBV19
j_gene: TRBJ2-3
d_gene: NA
CDR3nt: TGTGCCAGTTCTGAGACAGCGCATCCCACAGATACGCAGTATTTT
CDR3aa: CASSETAHPTDTQYF

v_gene: TRBV13
j_gene: TRBJ1-2
d_gene: NA
CDR3nt: TGTGCCAGCAGCTTTCTTTCGGGGGGCTCTAACTATGGCTACACCTTC
CDR3aa: CASSFLSGGSNYGYTF

v_gene: TRBV29-1
j_gene: TRBJ1-2
d_gene: NA
CDR3nt: TGCAGCGTCCCTAACGGAGATGGCTACACCTTC
CDR3aa: CSVPNGDGYTF

v_gene: TRBV6-5
j_gene: TRBJ2-3
d_gene: NA
CDR3nt: TGTGCCAGCAGCGGGGGATTCGGTACAGATACGCAGTATTTT
CDR3aa: CASSGGFGTDTQYF

v_gene: TRBV6-1
j_gene: TRBJ1-5
d_gene: TRBD1
CDR3nt: TGTGCCAGCGACTACAGGGGAGGCAATCAGCCCCAGCATTTT
CDR3aa: CASDYRGGNQPQHF

v_gene: TRBV6-1
j_gene: TRBJ2-1
d_gene: NA
CDR3nt: TGTGCCAGCAGTGGAACTAGCTACAATGAGCAGTTCTTC
CDR3aa: CASSGTSYNEQFF

v_gene: TRBV5-1
j_gene: TRBJ2-7
d_gene: NA
CDR3nt: TGCGCCAGCAGCCCGGAGGACAGGGACTACTACTACGAGCAGTACTTC
CDR3aa: CASSPEDRDYYYEQYF

v_gene: TRBV9
j_gene: TRBJ2-7
d_gene: NA
CDR3nt: TGTGCCAGCAGCGCCGGACTATCCTACGAGCAGTACTTC
CDR3aa: CASSAGLSYEQYF

v_gene: TRBV4-1
j_gene: TRBJ1-2
d_gene: NA
CDR3nt: TGCGCCAGCAGCCAAGATCCGACACCTAACTATGGCTACACCTTC
CDR3aa: CASSQDPTPNYGYTF

v_gene: TRBV11-2
j_gene: TRBJ2-7
d_gene: NA
CDR3nt: TGTGCCAGCAGCTTAGCTCCCCGTTACGAGCAGTACTTC
CDR3aa: CASSLAPRYEQYF

v_gene: TRBV11-3
j_gene: TRBJ2-1
d_gene: TRBD2
CDR3nt: TGTGCCAGCAGCTTAGAAGTTGGCGCGGGGGGGCGTGGTGAGCAGTTCTTC
CDR3aa: CASSLEVGAGGRGEQFF

v_gene: TRBV5-1
j_gene: TRBJ2-7
d_gene: NA
CDR3nt: TGCGCCAGCAGAAACCAGGCAGTCTACGAGCAGTACTTC
CDR3aa: CASRNQAVYEQYF

v_gene: TRBV6-6
j_gene: TRBJ1-1
d_gene: NA
CDR3nt: TGTGCCAGCAGTATCAGGGGTGATGGCACTGAAGCTTTCTTT
CDR3aa: CASSIRGDGTEAFF

v_gene: TRBV7-8
j_gene: TRBJ2-2
d_gene: TRBD1
CDR3nt: TGTGCCAGCAGCCACCCCGGGACAGAGAACACCGGGGAGCTGTTTTTT
CDR3aa: CASSHPGTENTGELFF

v_gene: TRBV7-6
j_gene: TRBJ1-6
d_gene: TRBD1
CDR3nt: TGTGCCAGCAGCTTGGGGACAGCCGAAAATTCACCCCTCCACTTT
CDR3aa: CASSLGTAENSPLHF

v_gene: TRBV18
j_gene: TRBJ2-2
d_gene: TRBD1
CDR3nt: TGTGCCAGCTCACCCCCGGACAGGGGCACCGGGGAGCTGTTTTTT
CDR3aa: CASSPPDRGTGELFF

v_gene: TRBV28
j_gene: TRBJ1-2
d_gene: NA
CDR3nt: TGTGCCAGCAGCCTCGGGATCGCAGGATGGGGCTACACCTTC
CDR3aa: CASSLGIAGWGYTF

v_gene: TRBV5-1
j_gene: TRBJ1-2
d_gene: TRBD1
CDR3nt: TGCGCCAGCAGCTTGACGAGACAGGGTTTATATGGCTACACCTTC
CDR3aa: CASSLTRQGLYGYTF

v_gene: TRBV6-5
j_gene: TRBJ1-3
d_gene: NA
CDR3nt: TGTGCCAGCACCTCACAGGGTGCTGGAAACACCATATATTTT
CDR3aa: CASTSQGAGNTIYF

v_gene: TRBV7-3
j_gene: TRBJ2-5
d_gene: TRBD2
CDR3nt: TGTGCCAGCAGCTTAACGAGCGGGGTCCAAGAGACCCAGTACTTC
CDR3aa: CASSLTSGVQETQYF

v_gene: TRBV9
j_gene: TRBJ1-5
d_gene: NA
CDR3nt: TGTGCCAGCAGCGCTCAGGGGAGGGAGGGGGATCAGCCCCAGCATTTT
CDR3aa: CASSAQGREGDQPQHF

v_gene: TRBV30
j_gene: TRBJ1-5
d_gene: NA
CDR3nt: TGTGCCTGGAGTGCCCCAGGGGTCGGCAATCAGCCCCAGCATTTT
CDR3aa: CAWSAPGVGNQPQHF